This is a list of T cell receptor beta chains from one sample in a study of blood T cell repertoires in COVID-19. Assay: immunoSEQ multiplex PCR; the TCRdb copy retains only in-frame clones and omits some. The table records about 38,000 clones, roughly 89% of them present only once. Sequenced input: peripheral blood. These receptors were obtained from a human donor in a cohort sampled during active COVID-19. CDR3s leave out the opening cysteine and the closing phenylalanine or tryptophan.

V	J	CDR3
TRBV29-1	TRBJ2-7	SVGLAEAYEQY
TRBV9	TRBJ2-1	ASSVELAGRNEQF
TRBV6-1	TRBJ1-2	ASSEARGLGGYT
TRBV14	TRBJ1-5	ASSQRGANQPQH
TRBV7-3	TRBJ1-2	ASGTVSLPNYGYT
TRBV9	TRBJ2-7	ASAKGRGGVSYEQY
TRBV2	TRBJ2-1	ASNGLAGGDEQF
TRBV28	TRBJ1-4	ASSLLRGGEKLF
TRBV5-4	TRBJ1-6	ASSSWESSYNSPLH
TRBV7-9	TRBJ2-1	ASSFLTGSNEQF
TRBV15	TRBJ2-7	ATSRDRGTNSYEQY
TRBV5-1	TRBJ1-1	ASSFGQGGGYTEAF
TRBV29-1	TRBJ1-6	SVRTGGDSPLH
TRBV4-1	TRBJ1-5	ASSQVEIRYSNQPQH
TRBV12-5	TRBJ2-1	ASGLVQNWDRGVAGGNNEQF
TRBV5-1	TRBJ1-1	ASSSGTGVTEAF
TRBV7-2	TRBJ1-4	ASSAQQGAGEKLF
TRBV6-2/TRBV6-3	TRBJ1-5	ASSLQGDLGNQPQH
TRBV9	TRBJ2-3	ASSGPPGLTFQDTQY
TRBV29-1	TRBJ1-2	SVETGSGGYT
TRBV20-1	TRBJ2-5	SASKGQARLETQY
TRBV7-3	TRBJ2-5	ASSLIGLAGGQETQY